Each of the 7 T cell receptor beta chains below was sequenced from the same sample in a study of T cell repertoires in cytomegalovirus infection. In TCRdb, the reads were re-called with MiXCR into one record per CDR3 protein. The repertoire holds roughly 280,000 distinct CDR3 sequences, with about 20% as singletons. Their specific antigens are unknown. This sample comprised cultured PBMCs, obtained from culture after CMV antigen stimulation. Receptor source: a human donor in good health (CMV status not recorded). Some clones in this sample may be carry-over from other donors' samples.

This clonotype was found many times. V usage is TRBV7-2 and J usage is TRBJ1-1; 7 nucleotides line up with TRBD1. CDR3 length: 15 residues. The germline V gene encodes CDR1 SGHTA and CDR2 FQGNSA. V was pared by 1 base and J by 3 bases, with 5 bases of the junction left unmatched. The CDR3 here is CASSLVEGAYTEAFF. In DNA, the CDR3 is TGTGCCAGCAGCTTAGTAGAGGGGGCGTACACTGAAGCTTTCTTT.

Many counts were recorded for this clonotype. The rearrangement uses TRBV7-8 and TRBJ2-7, with 8 bases fitting TRBD1. CDR3 size: 15 residues. The ends lost 4 bases at V and 6 bases at J; junction bases unmatched: 11. The germline V gene encodes CDR1 SGHVS and CDR2 FQNEAQ. The CDR3 sequence is CASSSGQGGVGEQYF. CDR3 in DNA: TGTGCCAGCAGCTCCGGACAGGGAGGAGTCGGCGAGCAGTACTTC.

Many counts were recorded for this clonotype. The rearrangement links TRBV7-8 to TRBJ2-1; weak D call: TRBD2 (5 bases). This CDR3 has 19 amino acids. V was trimmed by 5 bases and J by 3 bases, leaving 26 bases between them. The germline gives CDR1 SGHVS, CDR2 FQNEAQ. The DNA for the CDR3 is TGTGCCAGCAGCCCGAACACCGGACTTTTACTGACGGTCTACAATGAGCAGTTCTTC. Residues: CASSPNTGLLLTVYNEQFF.

This clonotype was counted a few times. The chain uses TRBV14 and TRBJ1-1; D remains unclear. Germline V gene data show CDR1 as SGHDN and CDR2 as FVKESK. This CDR3 is 13 amino acids long. Trimming left V 3 bases short and J 7 bases short, with 12 bases between. CDR3 sequence: CASSHGSSFEAFF. CDR3 coding DNA: TGTGCCAGCAGCCATGGGTCAAGCTTTGAAGCTTTCTTT.

The chain couples TRBV15 to TRBJ2-7; D uncertain. This CDR3 is built from 13 residues. The germline V and J ends were trimmed by 0 bases and 4 bases, with 7 bases remaining between them. Per germline, CDR1 LNHNV and CDR2 YYDKDF (reference sequence). CDR3 DNA sequence: TGTGCCACCAGCAGAGAATTTGTTTACGAGCAGTACGTC. Its protein product is CATSREFVYEQYV.

This clonotype was recorded at least ten times. The gene calls are TRBV4-1 and TRBJ1-3, with 8 bases fitting TRBD1. Germline CDR1 is MGHRA and CDR2 is YSYEKL. The V gene end was trimmed by 0 bases and the J gene end by 0 bases; junction bases not matched to a gene: 19. This CDR3 region has 22 residues. The CDR3 loop is CASSQDPAGVFRGPSSGNTIYF. The CDR3 nucleotides read TGCGCCAGCAGCCAAGATCCCGCCGGTGTGTTCAGGGGGCCGAGCTCTGGAAACACCATATATTTT.

The CDR3 is CAISEAGIIQYF. The CDR3 DNA is TGTGCCATCAGTGAAGCAGGGATCATTCAGTACTTC. This chain links TRBV10-3 with TRBJ2-4; a weak D match, TRBD1 (5 bases). Deletions cut 3 bases from V and 9 bases from J, with 9 bases between. Germline V gene sequence: CDR1 ENHRY, CDR2 SYGVKD. There are 12 residues in the CDR3.